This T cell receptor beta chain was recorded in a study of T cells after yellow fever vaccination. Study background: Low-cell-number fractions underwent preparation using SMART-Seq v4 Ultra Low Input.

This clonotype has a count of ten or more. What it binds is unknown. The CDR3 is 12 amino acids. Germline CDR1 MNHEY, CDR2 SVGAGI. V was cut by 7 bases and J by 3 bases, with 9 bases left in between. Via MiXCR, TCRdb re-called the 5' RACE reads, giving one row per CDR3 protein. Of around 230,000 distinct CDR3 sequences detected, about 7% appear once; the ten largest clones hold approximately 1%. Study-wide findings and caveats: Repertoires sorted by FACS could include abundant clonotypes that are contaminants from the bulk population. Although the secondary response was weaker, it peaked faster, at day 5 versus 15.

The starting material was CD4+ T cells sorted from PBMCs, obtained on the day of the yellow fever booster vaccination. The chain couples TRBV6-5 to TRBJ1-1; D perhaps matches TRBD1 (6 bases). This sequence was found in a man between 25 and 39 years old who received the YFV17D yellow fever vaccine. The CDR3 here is CASTTGYTEAFF. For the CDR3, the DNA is TGTGCCAGCACCACAGGGTACACTGAAGCTTTCTTT.